The TCR beta chain under discussion was sequenced for a study of OX40 agonist ivuxolimab in advanced cancers. Notes on the research overall: Ivuxolimab was a fully human IgG2 agonistic monoclonal antibody targeting the costimulatory receptor OX40 (CD134). Intravenous ivuxolimab was administered to patients every 2 weeks at six dose levels: 0.01, 0.1, 0.3, 1.5, 3 and 10 mg/kg. Of the roughly 51 patients in dose escalation, 19 had hepatocellular carcinoma, some 15 had melanoma, 9 had renal cell carcinoma and 9 had head and neck cancer. A male proportion of approximately 83% and a mean age of approximately 61 years, ranging from 23 to 79, were recorded for the dose-escalation cohort. Prior anti-PD-1, anti-PD-L1 or anti-CTLA-4 therapy was permitted, and about 40% of dose-escalation patients had received checkpoint inhibitors. Partial responses were achieved by three dose-escalation patients, of whom one had hepatocellular carcinoma and two had cutaneous melanoma. The point of sequencing TCRbeta in the periphery was to test whether ivuxolimab changed TCR sequence diversity and drove clonal T-cell expansion. The paper covers the monotherapy dose-escalation part of the phase I ivuxolimab trial, which included N ≈ 57 patients. General conclusions and limits of the study: After ivuxolimab, expanded clones were on average more numerous among CD8+ T cells than among CD4+ T cells. In the 0.1-3.0 mg/kg groups, partial responders were among the patients with the lowest normalized peripheral clonal expansion, particularly in CD8+ T cells. Antigen specificity was not determined for the clonally expanded peripheral T cells. Low levels of normalized T-cell clonal expansion were also shown by some nonresponding patients. At doses of 0.1 to 3.0 mg/kg, clonal expansion of both CD4+ and CD8+ T cells in blood was seen between baseline and week 6.

A word on this clone: What this receptor recognizes is not known. No per-base quality is available; no much larger clone lies one base away.

Genomic DNA was extracted from sorted cells for sequencing of the TCRbeta CDR3 region. The immunoSEQ Assay was used to sequence the TCRbeta CDR3 regions. Here the immuneACCESS table is served through TCRdb, limited to in-frame sequences with V and J called. Missing clones are a known gap in these copies; in checked studies unresolved V genes cover under half, and the rest lacks a known reason. In all, the sample holds roughly 45,000 clones, and around 86% of those were seen once. The top ten hold about 35% of the sample. The germline V gene provides CDR1 SGDLS and CDR2 YYNGEE. Including cysteine and phenylalanine, the CDR3 has 17 amino acids. Only the CDR3 part of the read is kept: 51 bases, read in frame from the first base. V is reduced by 2 bases and J by 7 bases, leaving a spacing of 22 bases between them. The trial excluded patients who had a history of autoimmune disease or who were on systemic immunosuppression. In every dose cohort, peripheral blood was drawn for TCR sequencing at baseline, cycle 4 day 1, and cycle 7 day 1. Samples came from an open-label, multicenter, first-in-human phase I dose-escalation trial of ivuxolimab. The trial enrolled adults with locally advanced or metastatic head and neck squamous cell, hepatocellular, melanoma or renal cell carcinoma. Before TCR sequencing, CD4+ T cells and CD8+ T cells were sorted from peripheral blood as separate populations.

The sequencing here drew on CD4+ or CD8+ T cells sorted from blood, taken in a trial of the OX40 agonist ivuxolimab. The chain is assembled from TRBV9 and TRBJ2-1; D gene: possibly TRBD2, on 8 matching bases. The clonotype originates from an adult with an advanced solid tumor such as melanoma, head and neck, liver or kidney cancer. The CDR3 protein sequence reads: CASSVTSAGGGWNEQFF. The sequenced DNA is TGTGCCAGCAGCGTGACTAGCGCAGGGGGGGGATGGAATGAGCAGTTCTTC. Reference TRBV9 and TRBJ2-1 proteins supply the regions before and after the CDR3; the full variable domain is: DSGVTQTPKHLITATGQRVTLRCSPRSGDLSVYWYQQSLDQGLQFLIQYYNGEERAKGNILERFSAQQFPDLHSELNLSSLELGDSALYFCASSVTSAGGGWNEQFFGPGTRLTVL.